This TCR beta chain was sequenced for a study of Ad26.COV2.S vaccination and SARS-CoV-2 variants (dated by TCRdb to about 2021). For context, the study as a whole: Donors in the vaccine arm were drawn from COV1001, a multicentre, randomized, double-blind, placebo-controlled phase I-IIa trial testing Ad26.COV2.S in healthy adults. A total of some 30 samples were included in the TCR-sequenced set, comprising 19 Ad26.COV2.S vaccine recipients, 5 placebo recipients and 8 SARS-CoV-2 convalescent individuals. Ad26.COV2.S was administered intramuscularly at 5 x 10^10 or 1 x 10^11 viral particles, either as a single shot or as two shots given 56 days apart. TCRbeta repertoire sequencing served as the tool for gauging how specific and how broad the SARS-CoV-2-reactive T cell receptors were following Ad26.COV2.S vaccination. Blinding of investigators to trial group allocation was maintained during experiments and outcome assessment. Trial participants were randomized into five groups of five, in which low-dose or high-dose Ad26.COV2.S was given once or twice, or placebo was given on both occasions. Beyond this particular receptor, the publication reports: Vaccine and placebo recipients had comparable non-spike TCR breadth, which fits with the vaccine containing only spike. After vaccination, spike-specific CD8+ and CD4+ T cell responses were reported to show substantial breadth. Comparing responses between vaccine doses or regimens was not something the study was powered to do. Ad26.COV2.S recipients had higher spike-specific TCR breadth than placebo recipients (P = 0.0014). It was noted by the authors that total T cell responses may have been underestimated by the TCR breadth and depth analyses.

The germline V gene specifies LGHNT as CDR1 and FRNRAP as CDR2. The V end loses 6 bases and the J end loses 8 bases, and a stretch of 17 bases separates them. The CDR3 measures 14 amino acids from cysteine to phenylalanine. The kept DNA is CDR3 alone, 42 bases in frame from the first base. The immunoSEQ Assay was the method used to sequence TCRbeta CDR3 regions. After extraction, genomic DNA underwent amplification by bias-controlled multiplex PCR, followed by high-throughput sequencing. In the original analysis: To quantify the absolute abundance of every unique TCRbeta CDR3 region, sequences were collapsed and filtered. T cell fraction was estimated by normalizing TCRbeta template counts to usable DNA, which was measured by amplifying reference genes present in all nucleated cells. Repertoire TCRs were annotated as SARS-CoV-2-specific by exact matching of V gene, CDR3 amino acid sequence and J gene to a known reactive TCR set. The reference SARS-CoV-2 TCR set was derived from MIRA and filtered for enrichment in COVID-19-positive ImmuneCODE repertoires, a step that removed public or cross-reactive TCRs. Based on the MIRA antigens, annotated TCRs were further analysed at the level of specific ORF or position within ORF. Depth was the summed frequency of annotated unique rearrangements, while breadth was defined as annotated unique rearrangements over total unique productive rearrangements. TCR breadth was compared between groups using two-sided Wilcoxon rank-sum tests. TCRdb obtained this table from immuneACCESS and retained in-frame rearrangements with V and J assigned. These tables miss some clones; where compared with another copy, unresolved V genes account for less than half of the shortfall, and the remainder is unexplained. For V, J and clone size, that table is used; D and trimming come from the DNA. In this sample the table shows about 400,000 clones, 83% of which occur a single time. The top ten hold around 7.3% of the sample.

As for this clone: Its antigen has not been determined. Within one base of it there is no much larger clone, and no base qualities were kept.

The treatment or condition label, read with the paper, signifies: roughly 19 received Ad26.COV2.S at low or high dose, single or two shots; five or six received placebo; per-sample allocation not given. Repertoires of vaccine and placebo recipients were sequenced from samples collected on day 63 after the first injection. Cohort 1b enrolled around 23 adults aged 18-55 years at a single site in Boston, USA, between 29 July and 7 August 2020. Ad26.COV2.S consisted of a replication-incompetent adenovirus type 26 vector by which a prefusion-stabilized SARS-CoV-2 spike protein from the original Wuhan strain was expressed.

The receptor was derived from a person aged 18 to 65 who received the Ad26.COV2.S COVID-19 vaccine or a placebo. The sample consisted of peripheral blood, taken in a trial of Ad26.COV2.S vaccine versus placebo. This chain is built from TRBV12-5 and TRBJ2-1; the D gene identity is not certain. The DNA reads as follows: TGTGCTAGTGGCCCCGGCCTCGGGCCGGATGAGCAGTTCTTC. The resulting protein is CASGPGLGPDEQFF.